This TCR beta chain was obtained from a study of T cell responses to AZD1222 COVID-19 vaccine. The data were produced by immunoSEQ multiplex PCR, yet TCRdb's version contains in-frame clones alone and is incomplete. The profile shows about 110,000 clones, nearly 90% of them singletons. The CDR3 is 14 residues long. Germline V gene sequence: CDR1 LNHDA, CDR2 SQIVND (reference sequence). V shed 0 bases and J shed 6 bases, with 11 bases lying between them. Sequences were derived from peripheral blood, sampled 28 days after the second AZD1222 dose. This chain links TRBV19 with TRBJ1-1; D gene uncertain. This TCR was sampled from an adult who received the AZD1222 COVID-19 vaccine. Here the CDR3 reads CASSIDSSPSEAFF. As DNA, the CDR3 is TGTGCCAGTAGTATAGACAGCTCACCATCTGAAGCTTTCTTT.